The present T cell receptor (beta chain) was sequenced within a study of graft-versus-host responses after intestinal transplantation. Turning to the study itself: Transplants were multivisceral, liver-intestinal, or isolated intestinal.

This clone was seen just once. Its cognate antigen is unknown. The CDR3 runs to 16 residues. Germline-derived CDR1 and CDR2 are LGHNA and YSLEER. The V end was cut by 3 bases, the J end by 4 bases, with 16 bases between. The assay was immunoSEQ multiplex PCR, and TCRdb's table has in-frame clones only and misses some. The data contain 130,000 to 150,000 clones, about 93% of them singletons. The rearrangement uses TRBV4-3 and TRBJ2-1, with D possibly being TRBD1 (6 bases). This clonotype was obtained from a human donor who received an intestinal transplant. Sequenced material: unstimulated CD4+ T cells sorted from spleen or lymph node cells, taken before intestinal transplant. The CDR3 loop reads CASSQTALRGYNEQFF. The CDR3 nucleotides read TGCGCCAGCAGCCAGACAGCACTAAGGGGGTACAATGAGCAGTTCTTC.